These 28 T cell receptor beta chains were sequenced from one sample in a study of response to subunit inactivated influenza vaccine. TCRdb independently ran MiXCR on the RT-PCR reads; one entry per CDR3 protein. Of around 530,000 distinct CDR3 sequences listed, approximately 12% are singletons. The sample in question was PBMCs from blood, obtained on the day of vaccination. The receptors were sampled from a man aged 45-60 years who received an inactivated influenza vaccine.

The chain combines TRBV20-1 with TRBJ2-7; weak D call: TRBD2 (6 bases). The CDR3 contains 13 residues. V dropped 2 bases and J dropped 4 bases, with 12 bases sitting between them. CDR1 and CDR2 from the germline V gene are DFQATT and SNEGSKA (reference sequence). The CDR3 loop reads CSARKYGGYEQYF. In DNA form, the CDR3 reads TGCAGTGCTAGAAAATATGGGGGGTACGAGCAGTACTTC.

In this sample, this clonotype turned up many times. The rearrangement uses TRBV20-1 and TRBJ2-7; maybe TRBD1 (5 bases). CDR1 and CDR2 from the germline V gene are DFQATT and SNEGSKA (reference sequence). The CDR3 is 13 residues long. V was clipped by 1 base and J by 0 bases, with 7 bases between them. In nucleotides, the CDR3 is TGCAGTGCTAGAGCAGGGATCTCCTACGAGCAGTACTTC. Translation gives CSARAGISYEQYF.

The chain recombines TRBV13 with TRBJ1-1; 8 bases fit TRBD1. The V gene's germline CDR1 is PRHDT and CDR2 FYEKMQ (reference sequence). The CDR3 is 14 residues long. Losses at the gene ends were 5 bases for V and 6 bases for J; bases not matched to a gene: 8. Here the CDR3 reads CASSRRQGAAEAFF. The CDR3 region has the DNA TGTGCCAGCAGCCGACGGCAGGGGGCTGCTGAAGCTTTCTTT. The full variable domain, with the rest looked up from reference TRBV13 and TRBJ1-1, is AAGVIQSPRHLIKEKRETATLKCYPIPRHDTVYWYQQGPGQDPQFLISFYEKMQSDKGSIPDRFSAQQFSDYHSELNMSSLELGDSALYFCASSRRQGAAEAFFGQGTRLTVV.

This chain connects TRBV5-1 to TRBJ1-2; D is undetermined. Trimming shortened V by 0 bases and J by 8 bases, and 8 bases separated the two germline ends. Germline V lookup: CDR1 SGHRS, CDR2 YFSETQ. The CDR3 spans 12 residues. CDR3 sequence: CASSLDHQGYTF. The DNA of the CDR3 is TGCGCCAGCAGCTTGGACCACCAGGGCTACACCTTC.

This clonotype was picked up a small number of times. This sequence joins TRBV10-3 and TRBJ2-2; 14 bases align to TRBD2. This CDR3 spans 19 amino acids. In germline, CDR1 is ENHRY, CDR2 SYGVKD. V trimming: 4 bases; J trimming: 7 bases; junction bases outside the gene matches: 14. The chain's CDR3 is CAISAGTGGLAGDGGELFF. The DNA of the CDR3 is TGTGCCATCAGTGCCGGGACAGGGGGACTAGCGGGAGATGGCGGGGAGCTGTTTTTT.

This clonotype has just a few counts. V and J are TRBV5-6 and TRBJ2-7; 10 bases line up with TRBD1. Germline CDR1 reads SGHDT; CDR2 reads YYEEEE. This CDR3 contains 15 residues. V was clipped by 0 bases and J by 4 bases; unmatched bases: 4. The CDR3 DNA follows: TGTGCCAGCAGCTTGGGACAGGGGGCTATGTACGAGCAGTACTTC. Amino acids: CASSLGQGAMYEQYF.

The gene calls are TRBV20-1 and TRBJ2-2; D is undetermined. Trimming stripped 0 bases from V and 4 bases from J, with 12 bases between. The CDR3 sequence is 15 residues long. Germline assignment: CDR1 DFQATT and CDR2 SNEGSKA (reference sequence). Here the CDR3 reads CSARDPSRGTGELFF. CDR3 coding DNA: TGCAGTGCTAGAGACCCATCTAGAGGCACCGGGGAGCTGTTTTTT.

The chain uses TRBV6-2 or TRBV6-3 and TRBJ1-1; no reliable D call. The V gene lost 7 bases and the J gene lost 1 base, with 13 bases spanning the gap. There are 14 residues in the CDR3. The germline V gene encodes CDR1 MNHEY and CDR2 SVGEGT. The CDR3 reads CASTQNRRNTEAFF. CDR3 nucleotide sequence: TGTGCCAGCACCCAGAATAGAAGGAACACTGAAGCTTTCTTT.

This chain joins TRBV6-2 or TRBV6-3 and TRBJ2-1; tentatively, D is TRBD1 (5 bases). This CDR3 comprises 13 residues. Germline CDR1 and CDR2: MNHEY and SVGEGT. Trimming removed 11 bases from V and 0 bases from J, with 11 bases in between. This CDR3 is CAARQSSYNEQFF. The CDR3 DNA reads TGTGCCGCCAGACAGAGCTCCTACAATGAGCAGTTCTTC.

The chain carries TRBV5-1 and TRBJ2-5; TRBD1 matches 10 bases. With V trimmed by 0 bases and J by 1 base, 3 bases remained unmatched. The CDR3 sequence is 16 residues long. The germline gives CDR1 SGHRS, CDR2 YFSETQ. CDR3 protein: CASSLAGQGVQETQYF. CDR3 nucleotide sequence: TGCGCCAGCAGCTTGGCCGGACAGGGGGTCCAAGAGACCCAGTACTTC.

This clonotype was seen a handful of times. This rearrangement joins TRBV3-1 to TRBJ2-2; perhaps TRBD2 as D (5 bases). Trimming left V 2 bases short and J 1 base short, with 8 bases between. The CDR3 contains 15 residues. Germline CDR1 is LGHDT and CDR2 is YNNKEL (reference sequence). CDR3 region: CASSQTRGNTGELFF. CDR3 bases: TGTGCCAGCAGCCAAACCCGGGGGAACACCGGGGAGCTGTTTTTT.

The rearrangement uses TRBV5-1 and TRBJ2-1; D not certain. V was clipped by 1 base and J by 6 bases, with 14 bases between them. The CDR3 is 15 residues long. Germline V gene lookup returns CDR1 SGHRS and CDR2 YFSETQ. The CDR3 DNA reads TGCGCCAGCAGCTTGTTCTCTGGTCGTCGCAATGAGCAGTTCTTC. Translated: CASSLFSGRRNEQFF.

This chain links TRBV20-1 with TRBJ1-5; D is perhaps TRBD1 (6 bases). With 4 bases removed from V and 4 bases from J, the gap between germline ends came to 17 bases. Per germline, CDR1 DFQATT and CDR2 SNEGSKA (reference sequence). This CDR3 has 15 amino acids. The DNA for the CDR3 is TGCAGTGCTATTGGACAGCCGGCCCCAAATCAGCCCCAGCATTTT. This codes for CSAIGQPAPNQPQHF.

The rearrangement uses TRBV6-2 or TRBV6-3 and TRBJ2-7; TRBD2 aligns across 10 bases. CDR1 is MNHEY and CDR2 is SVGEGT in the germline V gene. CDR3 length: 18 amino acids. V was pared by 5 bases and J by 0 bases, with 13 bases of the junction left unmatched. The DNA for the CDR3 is TGTGCCAGCAGTAAACCAAGCGGGAGGGGAATAAGCTCCTACGAGCAGTACTTC. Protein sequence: CASSKPSGRGISSYEQYF.

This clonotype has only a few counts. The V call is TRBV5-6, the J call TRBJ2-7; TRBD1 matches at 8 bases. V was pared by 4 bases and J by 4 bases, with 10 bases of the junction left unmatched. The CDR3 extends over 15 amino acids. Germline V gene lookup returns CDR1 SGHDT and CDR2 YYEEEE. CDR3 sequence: CASSGQGGGGYEQYF. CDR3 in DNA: TGTGCCAGCAGCGGACAGGGCGGAGGAGGGTACGAGCAGTACTTC.

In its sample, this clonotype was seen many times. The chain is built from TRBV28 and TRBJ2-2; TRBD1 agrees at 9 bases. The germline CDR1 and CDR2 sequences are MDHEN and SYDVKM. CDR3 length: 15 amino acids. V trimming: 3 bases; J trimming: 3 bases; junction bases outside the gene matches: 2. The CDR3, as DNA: TGTGCCAGCAGTTTCGGGACAGGGTACACCGGGGAGCTGTTTTTT. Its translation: CASSFGTGYTGELFF. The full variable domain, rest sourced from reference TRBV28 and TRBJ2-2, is DVKVTQSSRYLVKRTGEKVFLECVQDMDHENMFWYRQDPGLGLRLIYFSYDVKMKEKGDIPEGYSVSREKKERFSLILESASTNQTSMYLCASSFGTGYTGELFFGEGSRLTVL.

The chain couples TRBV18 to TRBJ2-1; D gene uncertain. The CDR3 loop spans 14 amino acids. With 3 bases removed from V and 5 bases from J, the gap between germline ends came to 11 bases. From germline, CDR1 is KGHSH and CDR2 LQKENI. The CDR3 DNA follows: TGTGCCAGCTCACCGACCGAAGGGAACAATGAGCAGTTCTTC. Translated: CASSPTEGNNEQFF.

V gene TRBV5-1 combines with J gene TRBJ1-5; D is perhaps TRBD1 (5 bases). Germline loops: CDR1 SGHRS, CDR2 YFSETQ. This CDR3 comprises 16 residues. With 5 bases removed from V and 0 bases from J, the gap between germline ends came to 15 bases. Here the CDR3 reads CASSPGDAHSNQPQHF. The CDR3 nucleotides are TGCGCCAGCAGTCCGGGGGACGCACATAGCAATCAGCCCCAGCATTTT.

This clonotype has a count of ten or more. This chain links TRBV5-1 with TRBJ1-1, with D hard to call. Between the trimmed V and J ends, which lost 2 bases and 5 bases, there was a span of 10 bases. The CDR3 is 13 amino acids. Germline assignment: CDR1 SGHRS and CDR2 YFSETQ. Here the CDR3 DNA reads TGCGCCAGCAGCTTAATAGGCAGGACTGAAGCTTTCTTT. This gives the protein CASSLIGRTEAFF.

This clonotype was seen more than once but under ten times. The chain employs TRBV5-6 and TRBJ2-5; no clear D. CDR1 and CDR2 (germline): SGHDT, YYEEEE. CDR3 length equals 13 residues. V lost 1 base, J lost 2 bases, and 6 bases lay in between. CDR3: CASSLIIQETQYF. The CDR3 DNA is TGTGCCAGCAGCTTGATTATTCAAGAGACCCAGTACTTC. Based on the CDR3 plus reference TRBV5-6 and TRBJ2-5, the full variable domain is DAGVTQSPTHLIKTRGQQVTLRCSPKSGHDTVSWYQQALGQGPQFIFQYYEEEERQRGNFPDRFSGHQFPNYSSELNVNALLLGDSALYLCASSLIIQETQYFGPGTRLLVL.

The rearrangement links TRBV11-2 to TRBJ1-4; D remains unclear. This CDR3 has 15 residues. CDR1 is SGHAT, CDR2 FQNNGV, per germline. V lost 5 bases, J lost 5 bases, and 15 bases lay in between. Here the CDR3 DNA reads TGTGCCAGCAGCCCATGGACGGGAGGGAATGAAAAACTGTTTTTT. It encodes CASSPWTGGNEKLFF.

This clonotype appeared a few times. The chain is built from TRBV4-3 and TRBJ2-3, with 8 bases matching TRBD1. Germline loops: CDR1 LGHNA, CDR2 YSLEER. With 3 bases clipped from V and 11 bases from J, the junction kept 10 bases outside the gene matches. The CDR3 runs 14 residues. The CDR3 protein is CASSQGLGQGLQYF. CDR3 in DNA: TGCGCCAGCAGCCAGGGCTTAGGACAGGGATTGCAGTATTTT.

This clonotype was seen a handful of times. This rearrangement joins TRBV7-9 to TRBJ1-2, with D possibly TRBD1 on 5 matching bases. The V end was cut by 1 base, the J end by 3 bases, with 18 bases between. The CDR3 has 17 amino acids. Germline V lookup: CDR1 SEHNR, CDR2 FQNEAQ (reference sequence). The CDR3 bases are TGTGCCAGCAGCTTAGGCACAGGACGGGTGCTGGACTATGGCTACACCTTC. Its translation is CASSLGTGRVLDYGYTF.

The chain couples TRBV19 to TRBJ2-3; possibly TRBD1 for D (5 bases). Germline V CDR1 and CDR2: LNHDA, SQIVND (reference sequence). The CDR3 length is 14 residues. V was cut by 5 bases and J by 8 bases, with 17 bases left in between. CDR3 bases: TGTGCCAGTAGTGCAGGGATGCCTCTCGGTACGCAGTATTTT. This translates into CASSAGMPLGTQYF.

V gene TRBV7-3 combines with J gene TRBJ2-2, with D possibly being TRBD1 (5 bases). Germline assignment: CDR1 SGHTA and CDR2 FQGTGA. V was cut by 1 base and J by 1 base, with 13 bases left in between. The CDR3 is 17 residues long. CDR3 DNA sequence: TGTGCCAGCAGCTTAATTCCGAGACAGATGAACACCGGGGAGCTGTTTTTT. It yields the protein CASSLIPRQMNTGELFF.

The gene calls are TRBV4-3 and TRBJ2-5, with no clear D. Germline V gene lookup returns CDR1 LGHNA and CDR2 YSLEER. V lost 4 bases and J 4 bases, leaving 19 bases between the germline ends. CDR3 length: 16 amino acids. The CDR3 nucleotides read TGCGCCAGCAGCCCGCGGTTGACCTCACCGGGAGAGACCCAGTACTTC. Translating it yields CASSPRLTSPGETQYF.

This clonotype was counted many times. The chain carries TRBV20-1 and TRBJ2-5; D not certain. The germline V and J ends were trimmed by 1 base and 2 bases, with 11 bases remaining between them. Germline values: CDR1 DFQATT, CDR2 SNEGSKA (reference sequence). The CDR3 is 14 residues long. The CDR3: CSARVTRAQETQYF. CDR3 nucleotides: TGCAGTGCTAGAGTCACACGGGCACAAGAGACCCAGTACTTC.

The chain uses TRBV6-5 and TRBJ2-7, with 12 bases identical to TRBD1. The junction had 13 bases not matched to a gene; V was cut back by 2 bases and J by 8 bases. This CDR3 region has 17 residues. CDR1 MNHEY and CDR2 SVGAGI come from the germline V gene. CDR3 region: CASSYTPSGTGGLKQYF. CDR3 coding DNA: TGTGCCAGCAGTTACACCCCCTCCGGGACAGGGGGCTTGAAGCAGTACTTC.